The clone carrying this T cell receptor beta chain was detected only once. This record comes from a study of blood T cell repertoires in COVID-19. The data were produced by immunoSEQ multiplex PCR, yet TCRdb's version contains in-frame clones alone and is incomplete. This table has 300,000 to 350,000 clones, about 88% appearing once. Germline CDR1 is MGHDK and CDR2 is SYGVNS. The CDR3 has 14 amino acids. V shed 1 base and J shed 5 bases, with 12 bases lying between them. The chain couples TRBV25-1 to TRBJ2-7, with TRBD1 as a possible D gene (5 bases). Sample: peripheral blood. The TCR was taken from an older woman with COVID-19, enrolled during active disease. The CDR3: CASSESGWSDEQYF. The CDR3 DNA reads TGTGCCAGCAGTGAATCAGGGTGGAGCGACGAGCAGTACTTC.